The 25 T cell receptor beta chains below were found in one sample sequenced in a study of T cell responses to AZD1222 COVID-19 vaccine. Measured with immunoSEQ multiplex PCR; TCRdb has only the in-frame clones, and not every one. Of about 60,000 clones detected, around 88% appear once; the ten largest clones hold over 15%. The material was peripheral blood, obtained on day 0 of AZD1222 vaccination. The receptor set was obtained from an adult in good health.

The rearrangement joins TRBV3-1 (or the pseudogene TRBV3-2) to TRBJ2-5, with D perhaps matching TRBD2 (6 bases). Germline V gene data show CDR1 as LGHDT and CDR2 as YNNKEL (reference sequence). The CDR3 sequence is 17 residues long. V dropped 0 bases and J dropped 3 bases, with 17 bases sitting between them. The CDR3 nucleotides are TGTGCCAGCAGCCAAGATGACTCGGGGGTGGGAAAAGAGACCCAGTACTTC. Encoded protein: CASSQDDSGVGKETQYF.

V and J are TRBV18 and TRBJ2-6; D is unclear. V was cut by 3 bases and J by 1 base, with 16 bases left in between. CDR3 length equals 18 residues. The germline gives CDR1 KGHSH, CDR2 LQKENI. The CDR3 coding sequence is TGTGCCAGCTCACCTTTGACACAAAGAGGTTCTGGGGCCAACGTCCTGACTTTC. Protein product: CASSPLTQRGSGANVLTF. Full variable domain (remainder filled in from reference TRBV18 and TRBJ2-6): NAGVMQNPRHLVRRRGQEARLRCSPMKGHSHVYWYRQLPEEGLKFMVYLQKENIIDESGMPKERFSAEFPKEGPSILRIQQVVRGDSAAYFCASSPLTQRGSGANVLTFGAGSRLTVL.

The chain links TRBV4-3 to TRBJ2-7; no clear D gene. V was clipped by 0 bases and J by 5 bases, with 5 bases between them. The CDR3 runs 12 residues. Germline V gene data show CDR1 as LGHNA and CDR2 as YSLEER. Here the CDR3 DNA reads TGCGCCAGCAGCCAAGATGGGCACGAGCAGTACTTC. Amino acid sequence: CASSQDGHEQYF.

The genes are TRBV7-9 and TRBJ1-6; 9 bases agree with TRBD1. The V gene end was trimmed by 3 bases and the J gene end by 7 bases; junction bases not matched to a gene: 7. Germline lookup yields CDR1 SEHNR and CDR2 FQNEAQ (reference sequence). The CDR3 covers 16 residues. The CDR3 loop reads CASSLDPGQGNSPLHF. CDR3 nucleotides: TGTGCCAGCAGCTTGGATCCAGGACAGGGGAATTCACCCCTCCACTTT.

The chain joins TRBV10-3 to TRBJ1-1; no definite D call. This CDR3 comprises 11 residues. CDR1 is ENHRY, CDR2 SYGVKD, per germline. V was trimmed by 4 bases and J by 3 bases, leaving 3 bases between them. The CDR3 region is CAISADTEAFF. The DNA for the CDR3 is TGTGCCATCAGTGCAGACACTGAAGCTTTCTTT.

The chain has TRBV11-1 and TRBJ2-1; 8 positions match TRBD1. Germline values: CDR1 SGHAT, CDR2 FQDESV (reference sequence). V shed 1 base, J shed 8 bases, and the junction held 4 bases outside the gene matches. This CDR3 contains 14 residues. The CDR3 sequence is CASSLVDRGDEQFF. The CDR3, as DNA: TGTGCCAGCAGCTTAGTAGACAGGGGTGATGAGCAGTTCTTC.

This chain joins TRBV6-5 and TRBJ2-7; 7 bases line up with TRBD1. This CDR3 region has 15 residues. Looked up from germline, CDR1 is MNHEY and CDR2 is SVGAGI. Trimming cost V 4 bases and J 0 bases; bases outside gene matches: 6. CDR3 region: CASSFTGEFSYEQYF. The CDR3 coding sequence is TGTGCCAGCAGTTTCACAGGGGAATTCTCCTACGAGCAGTACTTC.

The chain combines TRBV11-2 with TRBJ2-7; possible D gene TRBD1, 5 bases. Trimming pared 2 bases from V and 3 bases from J, leaving 5 bases between. Germline loops: CDR1 SGHAT, CDR2 FQNNGV. This CDR3 is built from 12 residues. Written as DNA, the CDR3 is TGTGCCAGCAGCTTACAGGGCTACGAGCAGTACTTC. Translating gives CASSLQGYEQYF.

This clone was found once. This chain uses TRBV29-1 with TRBJ1-5; D is ambiguous. The CDR3 has 14 amino acids. V lost 4 bases to trimming and J lost 4 bases, with 14 bases between them. Germline values: CDR1 SQVTM, CDR2 ANQGSEA. CDR3 in amino acids: CSVGNCQVNQPQHF. The CDR3 nucleotides are TGCAGCGTTGGAAATTGCCAGGTTAATCAGCCCCAGCATTTT.

V usage is TRBV19 and J usage is TRBJ2-1, with D unresolved. CDR3 length equals 14 residues. The germline V and J ends were trimmed by 9 bases and 6 bases, with 18 bases remaining between them. CDR1 is LNHDA, CDR2 SQIVND, per germline (reference sequence). The CDR3 loop is CASTPGSTSNEQFF. CDR3 nucleotide sequence: TGTGCCAGCACCCCCGGGTCGACCTCCAATGAGCAGTTCTTC.

This rearrangement joins TRBV3-1 (or the pseudogene TRBV3-2) to TRBJ2-7, with 7 bases that match TRBD2. V was clipped by 0 bases and J by 7 bases; unmatched bases: 12. The CDR3 sequence is 16 residues long. Germline lookup yields CDR1 LGHDT and CDR2 YNNKEL (reference sequence). As DNA, the CDR3 is TGTGCCAGCAGCCAAGATTGGACCCCGCGGGAGTGGGAGCAGTACTTC. Translated: CASSQDWTPREWEQYF.

The chain joins TRBV7-3 to TRBJ1-1, with D perhaps matching TRBD1 (6 bases). The germline V gene encodes CDR1 SGHTA and CDR2 FQGTGA. V was clipped by 0 bases and J by 1 base, with 6 bases between them. The CDR3 length is 14 residues. CDR3 sequence reads: CASSLTTGNTEAFF. For the CDR3, the DNA is TGTGCCAGCAGCTTAACGACAGGGAACACTGAAGCTTTCTTT.

V usage is TRBV25-1 and J usage is TRBJ1-6; 7 nucleotides agree with TRBD1. Germline CDR1 and CDR2: MGHDK and SYGVNS. The CDR3 runs 17 residues. After removal of 3 bases from V and 0 bases from J, the junction contained 5 bases not matched to a gene. The CDR3 protein is CASSDPRTGSYNSPLHF. CDR3 coding DNA: TGTGCCAGCAGTGATCCTCGGACAGGCTCCTATAATTCACCCCTCCACTTT.

The rearrangement joins TRBV5-1 to TRBJ2-2, with D perhaps TRBD2 (5 bases). The CDR3 has 16 residues. Per germline, CDR1 SGHRS and CDR2 YFSETQ. V was clipped by 4 bases and J by 1 base, with 14 bases between them. CDR3 in amino acids: CASSDTSGLNTGELFF. As DNA, the CDR3 is TGCGCCAGCAGCGATACTAGTGGGCTGAACACCGGGGAGCTGTTTTTT.

This clone was observed once. This chain links TRBV6-1 with TRBJ1-1, with a possible D match to TRBD1 (5 bases). The CDR3 is made up of 14 amino acids. Trimming took off 1 base at V and 12 bases at J, with 18 bases between the two ends. Germline CDR1 MNHNS, CDR2 SASEGT. The CDR3 is CASSEGEDTFLPFF. CDR3 in DNA: TGTGCCAGCAGTGAAGGGGAGGACACTTTCTTACCTTTCTTT.

The chain joins TRBV9 to TRBJ1-5; 8 bases agree with TRBD1. The CDR3 sequence is 15 residues long. In germline, CDR1 is SGDLS, CDR2 YYNGEE. V dropped 4 bases and J dropped 7; count of bases not matched to a gene: 10. The CDR3 DNA reads TGTGCCAGCAGCCTAGGGACAGGTGGCCGCCAGCCCCAGCATTTT. Protein sequence: CASSLGTGGRQPQHF.

The sample holds a few counts of this clone. V gene TRBV30 combines with J gene TRBJ2-7, with 8 positions matching TRBD1. The CDR3 covers 13 residues. From germline, CDR1 is GTSNPN and CDR2 SVGIG (reference sequence). The V segment lost 7 bases and the J segment 3 bases; nucleotides outside the gene matches: 8. In DNA form, the CDR3 reads TGTGCCTTAGGGACAGGCCTACTCTACGAGCAGTACTTC. It codes for CALGTGLLYEQYF.

The chain uses TRBV3-1 (or the pseudogene TRBV3-2) and TRBJ1-5, with D unclear. Looked up from germline, CDR1 is LGHDT and CDR2 is YNNKEL (reference sequence). The V end was cut by 2 bases, the J end by 7 bases, with 9 bases between. The CDR3 extends over 13 amino acids. CDR3 residues: CASSQTGGQPQHF. CDR3 coding DNA: TGTGCCAGCAGCCAAACTGGAGGGCAGCCCCAGCATTTT.

CDR3 sequence: CASSLAPYGGGELFF. Here the CDR3 DNA reads TGTGCCAGCAGCTTAGCTCCCTATGGGGGCGGGGAGCTGTTTTTT. The chain employs TRBV7-2 and TRBJ2-2; D might be TRBD1 or TRBD2, each matching 5 bases. Germline CDR1 and CDR2: SGHTA and FQGNSA. Trimming took 0 bases from V and 7 from J, leaving 12 bases between them. The CDR3 extends over 15 amino acids.

The V call is TRBV3-1 (or the pseudogene TRBV3-2), the J call TRBJ2-6; tentatively, D is TRBD1 (6 bases). CDR1 and CDR2 (germline): LGHDT, YNNKEL (reference sequence). Trimming pared 2 bases from V and 5 bases from J, leaving 16 bases between. This CDR3 has 17 residues. The CDR3 sequence is CASSQTTGLHRANVLTF. CDR3 coding DNA: TGTGCCAGCAGCCAAACTACAGGGCTTCATAGGGCCAACGTCCTGACTTTC.

This rearrangement joins TRBV29-1 to TRBJ2-2; D may match TRBD1 or TRBD2 (5 bases each). CDR1 SQVTM and CDR2 ANQGSEA come from the germline V gene. This CDR3 has 13 amino acids. Deletions cut 3 bases from V and 6 bases from J, with 11 bases between. CDR3 loop: CSVDQGAAGELFF. The DNA of the CDR3 is TGCAGCGTTGATCAGGGAGCAGCCGGGGAGCTGTTTTTT.

The V call is TRBV11-1, the J call TRBJ2-7; TRBD2 aligns across 10 bases. The germline V gene has CDR1 SGHAT and CDR2 FQDESV (reference sequence). V shed 3 bases and J 4 bases; nucleotides not matched to a gene: 6. The CDR3 has 15 residues. The DNA of the CDR3 is TGTGCCAGCAGCTTTAGTCTAGCGGGAGAATACGAGCAGTACTTC. This gives the protein CASSFSLAGEYEQYF.

This chain joins TRBV29-1 and TRBJ2-1; 11 bases match TRBD2. Germline V gene data show CDR1 as SQVTM and CDR2 as ANQGSEA. The CDR3 covers 13 residues. After removal of 7 bases from V and 10 bases from J, the junction contained 9 bases not matched to a gene. This CDR3 reads CSGELAGEQEQFF. For the CDR3, the DNA is TGCAGCGGGGAACTAGCGGGAGAGCAAGAGCAGTTCTTC.

The CDR3 loop is CAISPTLLAGVFYEQYF. CDR3 nucleotide sequence: TGTGCCATCTCCCCGACCCTTCTAGCGGGAGTTTTTTACGAGCAGTACTTC. The chain employs TRBV10-3 and TRBJ2-7, with 10 positions matching TRBD2. With V trimmed by 8 bases and J by 4 bases, 17 bases remained unmatched. The CDR3 covers 17 residues. Germline CDR1 and CDR2: ENHRY and SYGVKD.

The chain recombines TRBV5-1 with TRBJ2-1; perhaps TRBD1 as D (5 bases). The CDR3 extends over 14 amino acids. Between the trimmed V and J ends, which lost 6 bases and 5 bases, there was a span of 15 bases. CDR1 is SGHRS, CDR2 YFSETQ, per germline. The CDR3 loop reads CASTIDSPHNEQFF. The CDR3 bases are TGCGCCAGCACCATCGACAGTCCTCACAATGAGCAGTTCTTC.